A selection of T cell receptor beta chains follows, all from one sample in a study of CD8 T cells in Susac syndrome. TCRdb ran MiXCR on the immunoSEQ multiplex PCR reads and lists one entry per CDR3 protein. The repertoire has 73,000 or so distinct CDR3 sequences, about 95% of them found once; the top ten carry under 0.5%. Sequencing was done on a sample of CD8+ T cells from PBMCs. The source is a human donor with multiple sclerosis. The CDR3 runs from the conserved cysteine through the conserved F or W. Fields, in order: CDR3 DNA, CDR3 protein, J gene, V gene, D gene, clone size. D genes are given only for firm matches. Clone size appears in some rows only: once, few, many, or a class for an expanded clone.

CDR3nt: TGTGCCAGCGGGACAGGGGCCACTGAAGCTTTCTTT
CDR3aa: CASGTGATEAFF
j_gene: TRBJ1-1
v_gene: TRBV7-8
d_gene: TRBD1
abundance: -

CDR3nt: TGTGCCAGCTCACCCGAACCGGGACAGACCTACGAGCAGTACTTC
CDR3aa: CASSPEPGQTYEQYF
j_gene: TRBJ2-7
v_gene: TRBV18
d_gene: TRBD1
abundance: -

CDR3nt: TGTGCCAGCAGCGTAGGCGGGGGCCTTGACTACGAGCAGTACTTC
CDR3aa: CASSVGGGLDYEQYF
j_gene: TRBJ2-7
v_gene: TRBV9
d_gene: -
abundance: -

CDR3nt: TGTGCCAGCAGTCCCCACGGACAGGGTAGCTCCTACGAGCAGTACTTC
CDR3aa: CASSPHGQGSSYEQYF
j_gene: TRBJ2-7
v_gene: TRBV12-3/TRBV12-4
d_gene: TRBD1
abundance: -

CDR3nt: TGTGCCACCAGCAGGCTGAATCAGAACACTGAAGCTTTCTTT
CDR3aa: CATSRLNQNTEAFF
j_gene: TRBJ1-1
v_gene: TRBV15
d_gene: -
abundance: -

CDR3nt: TGTGCCAGCAGCGCGACAGGTTACGAGCAGTACTTC
CDR3aa: CASSATGYEQYF
j_gene: TRBJ2-7
v_gene: TRBV9
d_gene: -
abundance: -

CDR3nt: TGTGCCAGCAGTTTTCCGGGAAACTCCTACGAGCAGTACTTC
CDR3aa: CASSFPGNSYEQYF
j_gene: TRBJ2-7
v_gene: TRBV25-1
d_gene: -
abundance: -

CDR3nt: TGTGCCAGCAGCCGGGGGCTTACTGAAGCTTTCTTT
CDR3aa: CASSRGLTEAFF
j_gene: TRBJ1-1
v_gene: TRBV7-9
d_gene: -
abundance: -

CDR3nt: TGCGCCAGCAGCCAAATACAGGGTAACCTAGCCAAAAACATTCAGTACTTC
CDR3aa: CASSQIQGNLAKNIQYF
j_gene: TRBJ2-4
v_gene: TRBV4-1
d_gene: -
abundance: -

CDR3nt: TGTGCCAGCAGCGCCAGGGGGGATAACTATGGCTACACCTTC
CDR3aa: CASSARGDNYGYTF
j_gene: TRBJ1-2
v_gene: TRBV9
d_gene: TRBD1
abundance: -

CDR3nt: TGTGCCAGCAGTTCGGACAGGGTTTTCTATGGCTACACCTTC
CDR3aa: CASSSDRVFYGYTF
j_gene: TRBJ1-2
v_gene: TRBV5-4
d_gene: TRBD1
abundance: -

CDR3nt: TGTGCCAGCAGCACAGGGGGAGGGCCGAGCACAGATACGCAGTATTTT
CDR3aa: CASSTGGGPSTDTQYF
j_gene: TRBJ2-3
v_gene: TRBV9
d_gene: -
abundance: -

CDR3nt: TGCAGCGTTGGTCACAGGGGAGGGACTGAAGCTTTCTTT
CDR3aa: CSVGHRGGTEAFF
j_gene: TRBJ1-1
v_gene: TRBV29-1
d_gene: TRBD1
abundance: -

CDR3nt: TGCAGCGTTGAGGGGACAGGGGATTTAGCGACAGATACGCAGTATTTT
CDR3aa: CSVEGTGDLATDTQYF
j_gene: TRBJ2-3
v_gene: TRBV29-1
d_gene: TRBD1
abundance: -

CDR3nt: TGCGCCAGCAGCCAGGGCAGGGCTACCGGGGAGCTGTTTTTT
CDR3aa: CASSQGRATGELFF
j_gene: TRBJ2-2
v_gene: TRBV4-3
d_gene: -
abundance: -

CDR3nt: TGCGCCAGCAGCCAAAATCGGTTCAATGAGCAGTTCTTC
CDR3aa: CASSQNRFNEQFF
j_gene: TRBJ2-1
v_gene: TRBV4-3
d_gene: -
abundance: -

CDR3nt: TGTGCCAGCAGCTCATCGCACCGGGATCGAGAGACCCAGTACTTC
CDR3aa: CASSSSHRDRETQYF
j_gene: TRBJ2-5
v_gene: TRBV13
d_gene: -
abundance: -

CDR3nt: TGTGCCAGCAGCTTAAGCCAGACCATAACCGGGGAGCTGTTTTTT
CDR3aa: CASSLSQTITGELFF
j_gene: TRBJ2-2
v_gene: TRBV7-9
d_gene: -
abundance: -

CDR3nt: TGCGCCAGCAGCCAAGGTGGAGTCTGGAGCTTC
CDR3aa: CASSQGGVWSF
j_gene: TRBJ2-7
v_gene: TRBV4-3
d_gene: -
abundance: -

CDR3nt: TGCAGCGTTGGGACTAGCGGGAGCTACGAGCAGTACTTC
CDR3aa: CSVGTSGSYEQYF
j_gene: TRBJ2-7
v_gene: TRBV29-1
d_gene: TRBD2
abundance: once

CDR3nt: TGTGCTAGTGGTTCGGACGGATCACCCTACAATGAGCAGTTCTTC
CDR3aa: CASGSDGSPYNEQFF
j_gene: TRBJ2-1
v_gene: TRBV12-5
d_gene: -
abundance: -

CDR3nt: TGCGCCAGCAGCTTGGCCCAGCCCTACAATGAGCAGTTCTTC
CDR3aa: CASSLAQPYNEQFF
j_gene: TRBJ2-1
v_gene: TRBV5-1
d_gene: -
abundance: -

CDR3nt: TGTGCCACCAGCAGAGAGACCCCGGACCCAACTTATGGCTACACCTTC
CDR3aa: CATSRETPDPTYGYTF
j_gene: TRBJ1-2
v_gene: TRBV15
d_gene: -
abundance: -

CDR3nt: TGCAGCGTCAGGCAGGGGGGTGGGCAGTTCTTC
CDR3aa: CSVRQGGGQFF
j_gene: TRBJ2-1
v_gene: TRBV29-1
d_gene: -
abundance: -

CDR3nt: TGTGCCAGCAGCTTGTATAGGTACACCGGGGAGCTGTTTTTT
CDR3aa: CASSLYRYTGELFF
j_gene: TRBJ2-2
v_gene: TRBV5-6
d_gene: -
abundance: -

CDR3nt: TGTGCCAGTACCATGGGACGGAATGGCTACACCTTC
CDR3aa: CASTMGRNGYTF
j_gene: TRBJ1-2
v_gene: TRBV19
d_gene: -
abundance: -

CDR3nt: TGTGCCAGCAGCGTCGACATCAGCACAGATACGCAGTATTTT
CDR3aa: CASSVDISTDTQYF
j_gene: TRBJ2-3
v_gene: TRBV12-3/TRBV12-4
d_gene: -
abundance: -

CDR3nt: TGTGCCAGCAGCGTAGAGGCCAGGGCAGGGGATGGCTACACCTTC
CDR3aa: CASSVEARAGDGYTF
j_gene: TRBJ1-2
v_gene: TRBV9
d_gene: -
abundance: -

CDR3nt: TGTGCCAGCAGCTTAGGGGACAGGTTGAACACTGAAGCTTTCTTT
CDR3aa: CASSLGDRLNTEAFF
j_gene: TRBJ1-1
v_gene: TRBV7-9
d_gene: TRBD1
abundance: -

CDR3nt: TGTGCCAGCAGCCCCCTCCGGGGCCATACGCAGTATTTT
CDR3aa: CASSPLRGHTQYF
j_gene: TRBJ2-3
v_gene: TRBV9
d_gene: -
abundance: -

CDR3nt: TGTGCCAGCAGCACAGGGTGGGAGCAGTTCTTC
CDR3aa: CASSTGWEQFF
j_gene: TRBJ2-1
v_gene: TRBV7-9
d_gene: -
abundance: -

CDR3nt: TGTGCCTGGAGTGGAAAACCCTACAATGAGCAGTTCTTC
CDR3aa: CAWSGKPYNEQFF
j_gene: TRBJ2-1
v_gene: TRBV30
d_gene: -
abundance: -

CDR3nt: TGTGCCAGCAGTACTAGCGGGAGCTACAATGAGCAGTTCTTC
CDR3aa: CASSTSGSYNEQFF
j_gene: TRBJ2-1
v_gene: TRBV7-9
d_gene: TRBD2
abundance: -

CDR3nt: TGTGCCAGCAGCCCGGGGGGATTGGACGGCTACACCTTC
CDR3aa: CASSPGGLDGYTF
j_gene: TRBJ1-2
v_gene: TRBV6-6
d_gene: -
abundance: -

CDR3nt: TGTGCCAGCAGCTTAGAATCCCCGGGACCCTACGAGCAGTACTTC
CDR3aa: CASSLESPGPYEQYF
j_gene: TRBJ2-7
v_gene: TRBV7-9
d_gene: -
abundance: -

CDR3nt: TGTGCCAGCAGTGAAATTAGCGGTACCTACGAGCAGTACTTC
CDR3aa: CASSEISGTYEQYF
j_gene: TRBJ2-7
v_gene: TRBV25-1
d_gene: -
abundance: -

CDR3nt: TGTGCCAGCAGCCAAGTATCCGGGGGGTCCTACGAGCAGTACTTC
CDR3aa: CASSQVSGGSYEQYF
j_gene: TRBJ2-7
v_gene: TRBV3-1
d_gene: TRBD2
abundance: -

CDR3nt: TGTGCCAGCAGTACAGATACGCAGTATTTT
CDR3aa: CASSTDTQYF
j_gene: TRBJ2-3
v_gene: TRBV12-3/TRBV12-4
d_gene: -
abundance: -

CDR3nt: TGTGCCAGCAGCCCAAGGGACATGGGAGCTAATGAAAAACTGTTTTTT
CDR3aa: CASSPRDMGANEKLFF
j_gene: TRBJ1-4
v_gene: TRBV7-9
d_gene: -
abundance: -

CDR3nt: TGTGCCAGCAGCTCCGCCCGGGATAACACCGGGGAGCTGTTTTTT
CDR3aa: CASSSARDNTGELFF
j_gene: TRBJ2-2
v_gene: TRBV7-9
d_gene: -
abundance: -

CDR3nt: TGTGCCAGCAGCCGGGACAGGGACGGCAATCAGCCCCAGCATTTT
CDR3aa: CASSRDRDGNQPQHF
j_gene: TRBJ1-5
v_gene: TRBV27
d_gene: TRBD1
abundance: -

CDR3nt: TGTGCCAGCAGTGGGGAGGAGGACACTGAAGCTTTCTTT
CDR3aa: CASSGEEDTEAFF
j_gene: TRBJ1-1
v_gene: TRBV12-3/TRBV12-4
d_gene: -
abundance: once

CDR3nt: TGTGCCTGGACGCAGGGCGACTCTGGAAACACCATATATTTT
CDR3aa: CAWTQGDSGNTIYF
j_gene: TRBJ1-3
v_gene: TRBV30
d_gene: -
abundance: -

CDR3nt: TGTGCCTGGAGCGCCGGACAGGGGGCTCCCTACGAGCAGTACTTC
CDR3aa: CAWSAGQGAPYEQYF
j_gene: TRBJ2-7
v_gene: TRBV30
d_gene: TRBD1
abundance: few

CDR3nt: TGCGCCAGCAGCTTGGGTGTGGATTACAAAACGAGCTTC
CDR3aa: CASSLGVDYKTSF
j_gene: TRBJ2-7
v_gene: TRBV5-1
d_gene: -
abundance: -

CDR3nt: TGTGCCAGCAAGAATAGCGGCCACAATGAGCAGTTCTTC
CDR3aa: CASKNSGHNEQFF
j_gene: TRBJ2-1
v_gene: TRBV9
d_gene: -
abundance: -

CDR3nt: TGTGCCAGCAGCAAACTAGCGGGAGTATCCAGAGGAGAGACCCAGTACTTC
CDR3aa: CASSKLAGVSRGETQYF
j_gene: TRBJ2-5
v_gene: TRBV7-9
d_gene: TRBD2
abundance: -

CDR3nt: TGCAGCGTTGCCCCTCTTGCCAGGGGGAGAGACGAGCAGTACTTC
CDR3aa: CSVAPLARGRDEQYF
j_gene: TRBJ2-7
v_gene: TRBV29-1
d_gene: TRBD1
abundance: -

CDR3nt: TGTGCCTCCGGGGTAAACACTGAAGCTTTCTTT
CDR3aa: CASGVNTEAFF
j_gene: TRBJ1-1
v_gene: TRBV6-1
d_gene: -
abundance: few

CDR3nt: TGCAGCGTAGTAGGGACAGGGGGGTATGAGCAGTTCTTC
CDR3aa: CSVVGTGGYEQFF
j_gene: TRBJ2-1
v_gene: TRBV29-1
d_gene: TRBD1
abundance: -

CDR3nt: TGTGCCAGCAGCTTAGTTGGCACCCAAGAGACCCAGTACTTC
CDR3aa: CASSLVGTQETQYF
j_gene: TRBJ2-5
v_gene: TRBV7-8
d_gene: -
abundance: -

CDR3nt: TGTGCCAGCAGTTTGAGGGTGATCGGCTACGAGCAGTACTTC
CDR3aa: CASSLRVIGYEQYF
j_gene: TRBJ2-7
v_gene: TRBV12-3/TRBV12-4
d_gene: -
abundance: -

CDR3nt: TGTGCCGCCCATAGGGGACAGAAAAACATTCAGTACTTC
CDR3aa: CAAHRGQKNIQYF
j_gene: TRBJ2-4
v_gene: TRBV2
d_gene: TRBD1
abundance: -

CDR3nt: TGTGCCAGCAGTGAAATTAGCGGGGGATCCACAGATACGCAGTATTTT
CDR3aa: CASSEISGGSTDTQYF
j_gene: TRBJ2-3
v_gene: TRBV6-1
d_gene: TRBD2
abundance: -

CDR3nt: TGTGCCAGCAGTCCCGGTGACAGGGGGGACAATGAGCAGTTCTTC
CDR3aa: CASSPGDRGDNEQFF
j_gene: TRBJ2-1
v_gene: TRBV6-2/TRBV6-3
d_gene: TRBD1
abundance: once

CDR3nt: TGTGCCAGCAGCCAAGATCTAGCGGGAGGCACAGATACGCAGTATTTT
CDR3aa: CASSQDLAGGTDTQYF
j_gene: TRBJ2-3
v_gene: TRBV4-2
d_gene: TRBD2
abundance: -

CDR3nt: TGTGCCAGTAGTATAGACCGTAGCTCCTACAATGAGCAGTTCTTC
CDR3aa: CASSIDRSSYNEQFF
j_gene: TRBJ2-1
v_gene: TRBV19
d_gene: -
abundance: -

CDR3nt: TGCAGCGCCAGTCATAATGAGCAGTTCTTC
CDR3aa: CSASHNEQFF
j_gene: TRBJ2-1
v_gene: TRBV29-1
d_gene: -
abundance: -